The table lists the clone carrying this TCR beta chain with many counts. The antigen is undetermined. Diagnostic assessment was based on clinical symptoms, serum thyroxine and TRAb, thyroid ultrasound and orbital computed tomography. The data stem from a study of T cells in Graves' hyperthyroidism and ophthalmopathy. The CDR3 regions of TCR beta were amplified from RNA transcripts. First-round RT-PCR of the TCR CDR3 relied on the HTBI primer set. MiXCR, applied by TCRdb to the multiplex PCR reads, yields one record per CDR3 protein. The sample holds over 450,000 distinct CDR3 sequences, about 15% seen once. The germline V and J ends were trimmed by 3 bases and 2 bases, with 21 bases remaining between them. The CDR3 totals 18 residues. Germline loops: CDR1 MNHNS, CDR2 SASEGT. Study findings and constraints: Through a model of 13 V-J features, ophthalmopathy was separated from stable hyperthyroidism.

The sequenced sample was blood. The chain employs TRBV6-1 and TRBJ2-3, with D possibly TRBD2 on 5 matching bases. The TCR originated in a woman aged 18 to 35 with Graves' hyperthyroidism. DNA for the CDR3: TGTGCCAGCAGTGAGTACGACTACAACCCCTCCTCCACAGATACGCAGTATTTT. Protein product: CASSEYDYNPSSTDTQYF.